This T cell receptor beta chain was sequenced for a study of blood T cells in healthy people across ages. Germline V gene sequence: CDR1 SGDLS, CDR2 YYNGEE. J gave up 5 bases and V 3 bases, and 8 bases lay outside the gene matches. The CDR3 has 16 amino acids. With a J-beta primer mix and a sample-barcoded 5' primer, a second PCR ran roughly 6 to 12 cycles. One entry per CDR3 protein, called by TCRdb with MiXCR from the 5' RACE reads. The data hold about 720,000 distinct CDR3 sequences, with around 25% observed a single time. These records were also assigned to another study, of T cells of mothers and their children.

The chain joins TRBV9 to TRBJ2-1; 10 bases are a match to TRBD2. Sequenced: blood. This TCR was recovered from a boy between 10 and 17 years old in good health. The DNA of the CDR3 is TGTGCCAGCAGCGCCAGCGGGAGGGCGGCCCACAATGAGCAGTTCTTC. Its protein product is CASSASGRAAHNEQFF.